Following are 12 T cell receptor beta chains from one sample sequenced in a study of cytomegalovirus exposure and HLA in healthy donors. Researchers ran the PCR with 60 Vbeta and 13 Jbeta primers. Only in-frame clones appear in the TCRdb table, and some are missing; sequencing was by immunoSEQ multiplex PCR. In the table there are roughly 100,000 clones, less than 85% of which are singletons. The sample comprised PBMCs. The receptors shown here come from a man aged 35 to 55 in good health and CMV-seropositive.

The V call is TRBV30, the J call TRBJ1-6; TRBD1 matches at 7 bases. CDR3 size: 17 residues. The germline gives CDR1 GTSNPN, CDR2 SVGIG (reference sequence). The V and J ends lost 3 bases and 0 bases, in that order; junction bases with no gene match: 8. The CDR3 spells CAWSPQDRVSYNSPLHF. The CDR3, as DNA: TGTGCCTGGAGCCCCCAAGACAGGGTCTCCTATAATTCACCCCTCCACTTT.

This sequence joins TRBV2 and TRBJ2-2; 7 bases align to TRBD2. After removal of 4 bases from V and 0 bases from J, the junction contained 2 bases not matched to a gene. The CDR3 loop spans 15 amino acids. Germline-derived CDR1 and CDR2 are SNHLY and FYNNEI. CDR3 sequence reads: CASSASGANTGELFF. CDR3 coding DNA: TGTGCCAGCAGTGCTAGCGGCGCGAACACCGGGGAGCTGTTTTTT.

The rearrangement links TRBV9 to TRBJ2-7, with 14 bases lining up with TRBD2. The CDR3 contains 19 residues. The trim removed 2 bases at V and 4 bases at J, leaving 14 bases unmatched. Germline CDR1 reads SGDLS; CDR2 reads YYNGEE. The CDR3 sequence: CASSVSPHGTSGSSYEQYF. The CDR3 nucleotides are TGTGCCAGCAGCGTTAGTCCCCATGGGACTAGCGGGAGCTCATACGAGCAGTACTTC.

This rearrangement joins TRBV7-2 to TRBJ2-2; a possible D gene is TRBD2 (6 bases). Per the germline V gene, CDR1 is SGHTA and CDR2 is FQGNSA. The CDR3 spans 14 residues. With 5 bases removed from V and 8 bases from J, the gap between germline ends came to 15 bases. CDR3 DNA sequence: TGTGCCAGCAGCCCGGGGCTAGCGATGGGGGAGCTGTTTTTT. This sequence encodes CASSPGLAMGELFF.

The CDR3 DNA sequence: TGTGCCAGCAGCTTGGGCAGCCCTAGCACAGATACGCAGTATTTT. Translated, it gives CASSLGSPSTDTQYF. V and J are TRBV11-1 and TRBJ2-3; no clear D gene. V was clipped by 3 bases and J by 0 bases, with 10 bases between them. The CDR3 is 15 residues long. Germline V gives CDR1 SGHAT, CDR2 FQDESV (reference sequence).

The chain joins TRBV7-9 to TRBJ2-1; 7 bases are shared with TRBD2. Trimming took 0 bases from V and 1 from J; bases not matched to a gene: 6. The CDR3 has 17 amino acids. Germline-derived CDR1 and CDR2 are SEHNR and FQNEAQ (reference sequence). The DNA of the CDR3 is TGTGCCAGCAGCTTAGCGTATGGGGGAGGGTCCTACAATGAGCAGTTCTTC. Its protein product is CASSLAYGGGSYNEQFF.

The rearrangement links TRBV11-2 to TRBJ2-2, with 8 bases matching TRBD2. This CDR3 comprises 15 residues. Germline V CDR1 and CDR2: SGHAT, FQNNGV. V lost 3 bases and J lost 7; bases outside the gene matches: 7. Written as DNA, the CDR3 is TGTGCCAGCAGCTTTCTCGGACTAGCTGGCGGGGAGCTGTTTTTT. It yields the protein CASSFLGLAGGELFF. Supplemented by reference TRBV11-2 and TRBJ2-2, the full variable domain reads EAGVAQSPRYKIIEKRQSVAFWCNPISGHATLYWYQQILGQGPKLLIQFQNNGVVDDSQLPKDRFSAERLKGVDSTLKIQPAKLEDSAVYLCASSFLGLAGGELFFGEGSRLTVL.

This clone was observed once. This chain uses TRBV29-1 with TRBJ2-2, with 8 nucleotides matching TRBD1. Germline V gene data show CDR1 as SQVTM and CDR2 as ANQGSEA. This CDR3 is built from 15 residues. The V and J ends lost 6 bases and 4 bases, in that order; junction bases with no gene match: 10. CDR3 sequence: CSVGDRRGGTGELFF. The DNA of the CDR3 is TGCAGCGTGGGGGACAGGCGAGGGGGCACCGGGGAGCTGTTTTTT.

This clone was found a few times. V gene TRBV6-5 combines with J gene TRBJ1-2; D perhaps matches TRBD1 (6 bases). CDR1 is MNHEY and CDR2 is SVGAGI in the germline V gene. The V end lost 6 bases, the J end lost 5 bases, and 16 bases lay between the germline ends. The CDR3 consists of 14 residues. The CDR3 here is CASRWGGRRYGYTF. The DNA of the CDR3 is TGTGCCAGCAGGTGGGGGGGGCGTCGGTATGGCTACACCTTC.

CDR3 amino acids: CASSSGGAASNQPQHF. The CDR3 nucleotides are TGTGCCAGCAGCTCTGGGGGGGCGGCTAGCAATCAGCCCCAGCATTTT. The genes are TRBV5-5 and TRBJ1-5, with D perhaps TRBD1 (6 bases). The CDR3 covers 16 residues. Germline CDR1 and CDR2: SGHKS and YYEKEE (reference sequence). V was pared by 3 bases and J by 0 bases, with 13 bases between. Combining the CDR3 with reference TRBV5-5 and TRBJ1-5 gives the whole variable domain DAGVTQSPTHLIKTRGQQVTLRCSPISGHKSVSWYQQVLGQGPQFIFQYYEKEERGRGNFPDRFSARQFPNYSSELNVNALLLGDSALYLCASSSGGAASNQPQHFGDGTRLSIL.

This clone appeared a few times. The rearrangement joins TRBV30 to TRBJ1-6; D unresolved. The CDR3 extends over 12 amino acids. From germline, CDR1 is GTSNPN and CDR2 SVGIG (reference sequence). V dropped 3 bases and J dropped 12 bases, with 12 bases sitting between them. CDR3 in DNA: TGTGCCTGGAGGAGGACCCGGGGACCCCTCCACTTT. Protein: CAWRRTRGPLHF.

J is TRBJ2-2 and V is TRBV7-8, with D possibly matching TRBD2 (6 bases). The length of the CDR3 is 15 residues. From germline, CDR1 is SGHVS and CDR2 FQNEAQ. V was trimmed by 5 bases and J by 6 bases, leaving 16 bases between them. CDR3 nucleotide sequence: TGTGCCAGCAGCACTCGACTAGTTTTTGCCGGGGAGCTGTTTTTT. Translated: CASSTRLVFAGELFF.